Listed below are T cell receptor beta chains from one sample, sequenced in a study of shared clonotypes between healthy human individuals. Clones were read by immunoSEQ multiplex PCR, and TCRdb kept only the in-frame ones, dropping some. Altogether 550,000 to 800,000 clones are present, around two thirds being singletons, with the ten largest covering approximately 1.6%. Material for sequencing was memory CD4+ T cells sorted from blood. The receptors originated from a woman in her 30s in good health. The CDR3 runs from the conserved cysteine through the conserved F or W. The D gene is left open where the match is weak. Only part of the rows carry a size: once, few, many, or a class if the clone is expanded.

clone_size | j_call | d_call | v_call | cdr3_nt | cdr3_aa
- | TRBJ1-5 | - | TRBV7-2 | TGTGCCAGCAGCTTAGAGGGACCTCCTAGCAATCAGCCCCAGCATTTT | CASSLEGPPSNQPQHF
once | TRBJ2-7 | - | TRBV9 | TGTGCCAGCAGCGTAGTGGAGGCGGTGGCCAAGTCCTACGAGCAGTACTTC | CASSVVEAVAKSYEQYF
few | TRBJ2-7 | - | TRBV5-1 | TGCGCCAGCAGCTCGGTCAGGGTCGGTGAGCAGTACTTC | CASSSVRVGEQYF
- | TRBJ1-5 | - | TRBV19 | TGTGCCAGTAGTAAGGCCCGGGGAAATCAGCCCCAGCATTTT | CASSKARGNQPQHF
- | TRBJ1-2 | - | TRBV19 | TGTGCCAGTAGTACCCGTCGAGGACCCTATGGCTACACCTTC | CASSTRRGPYGYTF
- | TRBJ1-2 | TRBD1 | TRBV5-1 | TGCGCCAGCAGCTTGGGACAGGGGGCGAACTATGGCTACACCTTC | CASSLGQGANYGYTF
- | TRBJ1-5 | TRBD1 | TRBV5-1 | TGCGCCAGCAGCTTCCGGGACAGGTTGGGTATGGGGCCCCAGCATTTT | CASSFRDRLGMGPQHF
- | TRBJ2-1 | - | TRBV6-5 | TGTGCCAGCAGTTACCGCCAGGCTGGGGACAATGAGCAGTTCTTC | CASSYRQAGDNEQFF
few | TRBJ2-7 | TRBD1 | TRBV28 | TGTGCCAGCACACCCAACAGGGGCTACGAGCAGTACTTC | CASTPNRGYEQYF
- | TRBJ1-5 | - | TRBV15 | TGTGCCACCAGCAGAGGTCTTGGGCCAGAATTTAGCAATCAGCCCCAGCATTTT | CATSRGLGPEFSNQPQHF
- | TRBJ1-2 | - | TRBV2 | TGTGCCAGCAGTGTCAACAGGAACTATGGCTACACCTTC | CASSVNRNYGYTF
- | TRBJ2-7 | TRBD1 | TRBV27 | TGTGCCAGCAGTTCCTCCGGGACAGGGTTTTACGAGCAGTACTTC | CASSSSGTGFYEQYF
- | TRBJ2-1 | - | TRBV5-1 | TGCGCCAGCAGCCCGGAGGGGAGCTCCTACAATGAGCAGTTCTTC | CASSPEGSSYNEQFF
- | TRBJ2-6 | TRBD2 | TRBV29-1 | TGCAGCGTTGAACAAGCGGGAGGACCTGGGGCCAACGTCCTGACTTTC | CSVEQAGGPGANVLTF
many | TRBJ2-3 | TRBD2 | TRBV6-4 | TGTGCCAGCAGTGGGACTAGCGCCACAGATACGCAGTATTTT | CASSGTSATDTQYF
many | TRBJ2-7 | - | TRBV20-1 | TGCAGCAAAGCCAGAGAATACGAGCAGTACTTC | CSKAREYEQYF
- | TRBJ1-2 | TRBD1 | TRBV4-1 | TGCGCCAGCAGCCATCAAGTCAGGGGGCGGGGTGGCTACACCTTC | CASSHQVRGRGGYTF
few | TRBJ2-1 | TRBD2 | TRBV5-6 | TGTGCCAGCAGCTTGTGGGAGGGACTTTACAATGAGCAGTTCTTC | CASSLWEGLYNEQFF
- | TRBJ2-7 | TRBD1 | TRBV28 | TGTGCCAGCATGGTAAGACAGGGGTACTACGAGCAGTACTTC | CASMVRQGYYEQYF
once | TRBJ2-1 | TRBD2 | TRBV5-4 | TGTGCCAGCAGCTCATGGACTAGCGGGAGTAATGAGCAGTTCTTC | CASSSWTSGSNEQFF
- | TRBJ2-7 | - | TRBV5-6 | TGTGCCAGCAGCTTCGCTACCTACGAGCAGTACTTC | CASSFATYEQYF
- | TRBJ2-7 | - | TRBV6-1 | TGTGCCAGCAGTGAGAACGTGTTGTCCTACGAGCAGTACTTC | CASSENVLSYEQYF
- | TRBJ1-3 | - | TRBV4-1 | TGCGCCAGCAGCCAACCTGGGGGGAAACGGGACTCTGGAAACACCATATATTTT | CASSQPGGKRDSGNTIYF
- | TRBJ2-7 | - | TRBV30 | TGTGCCTGGAGTAAGGGGATGGCCTACGAGCAGTACTTC | CAWSKGMAYEQYF
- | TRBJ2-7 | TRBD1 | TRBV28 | TGTGCCAGCGGGCCGGGGACAGTGACCTACGAGCAGTACTTC | CASGPGTVTYEQYF
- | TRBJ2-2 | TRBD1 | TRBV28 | TGTGCCAGCAGTATCCCGGACGGACAGGGGCAAGGCACCGGGGAGCTGTTTTTT | CASSIPDGQGQGTGELFF
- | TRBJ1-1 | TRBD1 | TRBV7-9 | TGTGCCAGCAACAAACCTGACAGGGTTACTGAAGCTTTCTTT | CASNKPDRVTEAFF